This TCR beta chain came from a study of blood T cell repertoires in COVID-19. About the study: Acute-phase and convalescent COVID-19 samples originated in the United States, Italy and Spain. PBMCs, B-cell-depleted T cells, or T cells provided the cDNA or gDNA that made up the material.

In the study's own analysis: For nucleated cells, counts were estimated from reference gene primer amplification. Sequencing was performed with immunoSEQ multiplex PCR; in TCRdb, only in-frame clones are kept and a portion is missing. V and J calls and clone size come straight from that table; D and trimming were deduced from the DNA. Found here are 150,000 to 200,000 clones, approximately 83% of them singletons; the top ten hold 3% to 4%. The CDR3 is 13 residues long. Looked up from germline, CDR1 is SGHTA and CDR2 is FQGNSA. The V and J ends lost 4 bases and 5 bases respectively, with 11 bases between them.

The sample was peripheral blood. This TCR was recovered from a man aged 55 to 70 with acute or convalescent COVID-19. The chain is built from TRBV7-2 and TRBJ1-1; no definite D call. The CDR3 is CASSSTAGTEAFF. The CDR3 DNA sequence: TGTGCCAGCAGCTCCACCGCGGGGACTGAAGCTTTCTTT.